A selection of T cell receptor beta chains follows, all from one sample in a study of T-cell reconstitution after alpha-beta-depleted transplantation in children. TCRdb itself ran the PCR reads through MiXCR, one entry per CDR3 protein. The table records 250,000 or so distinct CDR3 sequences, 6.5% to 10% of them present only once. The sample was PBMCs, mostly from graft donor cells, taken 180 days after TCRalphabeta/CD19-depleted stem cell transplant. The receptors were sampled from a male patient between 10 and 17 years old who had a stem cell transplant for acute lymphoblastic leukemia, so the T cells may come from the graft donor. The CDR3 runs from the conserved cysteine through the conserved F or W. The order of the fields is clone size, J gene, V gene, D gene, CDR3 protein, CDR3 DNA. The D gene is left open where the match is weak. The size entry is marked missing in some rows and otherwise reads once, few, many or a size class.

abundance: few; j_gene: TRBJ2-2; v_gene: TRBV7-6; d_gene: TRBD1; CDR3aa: CASTQGAGELFF; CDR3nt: TGTGCCAGCACCCAGGGGGCCGGGGAGCTGTTTTTT
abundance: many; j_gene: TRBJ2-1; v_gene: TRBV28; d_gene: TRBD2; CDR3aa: CASSFGGVGKDEQFF; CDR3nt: TGTGCCAGCAGTTTTGGGGGGGTCGGAAAGGATGAGCAGTTCTTC
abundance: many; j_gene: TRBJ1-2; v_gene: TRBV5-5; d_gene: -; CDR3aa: CASSLNVGWGYTF; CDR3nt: TGTGCCAGCAGCTTGAATGTCGGATGGGGCTACACCTTC
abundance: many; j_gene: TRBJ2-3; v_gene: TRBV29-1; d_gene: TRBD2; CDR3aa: CSVEMGAGDTQYF; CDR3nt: TGCAGCGTTGAAATGGGAGCGGGGGATACGCAGTATTTT
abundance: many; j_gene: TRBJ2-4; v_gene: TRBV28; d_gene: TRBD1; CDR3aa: CASSLWDRFLKRNIQYF; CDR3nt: TGTGCCAGCAGTTTATGGGACAGGTTTTTAAAAAGGAACATTCAGTACTTC
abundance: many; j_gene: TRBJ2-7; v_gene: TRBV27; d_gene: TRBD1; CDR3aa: CASSRDRGSLPYEQYF; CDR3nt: TGTGCCAGCAGCCGGGACAGGGGATCTTTGCCATACGAGCAGTACTTC
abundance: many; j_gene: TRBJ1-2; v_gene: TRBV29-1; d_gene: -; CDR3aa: CSVEWVGQDYGYTF; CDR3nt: TGCAGCGTTGAATGGGTAGGGCAGGACTATGGCTACACCTTC
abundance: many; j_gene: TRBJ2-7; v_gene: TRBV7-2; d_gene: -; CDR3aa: CASKGSSYEQYF; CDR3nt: TGTGCCAGCAAGGGAAGCTCCTACGAGCAGTACTTC
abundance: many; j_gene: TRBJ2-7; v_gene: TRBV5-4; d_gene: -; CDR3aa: CASSLTPITSYEQYF; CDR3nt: TGTGCCAGCAGCTTGACTCCGATAACTTCCTACGAGCAGTACTTC
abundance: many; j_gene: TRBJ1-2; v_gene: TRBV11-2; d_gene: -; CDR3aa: CASSPRTRGYGYTF; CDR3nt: TGTGCCAGCAGCCCTCGGACGAGGGGCTATGGCTACACCTTC
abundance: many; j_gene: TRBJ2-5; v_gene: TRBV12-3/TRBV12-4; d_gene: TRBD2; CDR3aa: CAKYLAGAPETQYF; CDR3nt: TGTGCCAAATACTTAGCGGGGGCCCCAGAGACCCAGTACTTC
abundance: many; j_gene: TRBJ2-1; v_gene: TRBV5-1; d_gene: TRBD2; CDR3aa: CASSLVGAGVLFF; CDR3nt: TGCGCCAGCAGCTTGGTGGGAGCGGGAGTTCTGTTCTTC
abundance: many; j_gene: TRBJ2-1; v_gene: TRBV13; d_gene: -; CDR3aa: CASSLGRGAPYNEQFF; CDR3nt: TGTGCCAGCAGCTTAGGCCGAGGGGCGCCCTACAATGAGCAGTTCTTC
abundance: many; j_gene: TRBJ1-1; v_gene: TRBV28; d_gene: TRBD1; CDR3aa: CASSTRGLVGDTEAFF; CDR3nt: TGTGCCAGCAGTACTAGGGGGCTAGTGGGGGACACTGAAGCTTTCTTT
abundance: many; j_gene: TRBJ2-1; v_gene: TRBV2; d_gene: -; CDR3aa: CASSGDATQQFF; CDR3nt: TGTGCCAGCAGTGGGGACGCTACACAGCAGTTCTTC
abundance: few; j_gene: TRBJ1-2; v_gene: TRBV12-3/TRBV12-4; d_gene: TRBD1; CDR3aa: CASRLRTGDGYTF; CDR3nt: TGTGCCAGCAGACTCAGGACAGGGGATGGCTACACCTTC
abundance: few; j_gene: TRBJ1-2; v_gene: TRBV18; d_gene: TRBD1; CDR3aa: CASSPKGQGEYGYTF; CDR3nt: TGTGCCAGCTCACCAAAAGGACAGGGAGAATATGGCTACACCTTC
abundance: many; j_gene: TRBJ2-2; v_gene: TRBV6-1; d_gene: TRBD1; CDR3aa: CASSPGQGNTGELFF; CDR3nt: TGTGCCAGCAGTCCAGGACAGGGGAACACCGGGGAGCTGTTTTTT
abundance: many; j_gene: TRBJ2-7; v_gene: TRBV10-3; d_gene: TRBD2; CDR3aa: CAIQKGGSSYEQYF; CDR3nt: TGTGCCATCCAGAAGGGCGGGAGCTCCTACGAGCAGTACTTC
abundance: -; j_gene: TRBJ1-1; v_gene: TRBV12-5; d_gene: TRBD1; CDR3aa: CASALDRDTEAFF; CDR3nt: TGTGCTAGTGCCCTCGACAGGGACACTGAAGCTTTCTTT
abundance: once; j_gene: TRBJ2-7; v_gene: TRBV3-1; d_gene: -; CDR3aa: CASSQRSHEQYF; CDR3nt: TGTGCCAGCAGCCAACGTTCCCACGAGCAGTACTTC
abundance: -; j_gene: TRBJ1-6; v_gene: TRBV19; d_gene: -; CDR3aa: CASSNSGNSPLHF; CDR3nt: TGTGCCAGTAGTAACAGCGGCAATTCACCCCTCCACTTT
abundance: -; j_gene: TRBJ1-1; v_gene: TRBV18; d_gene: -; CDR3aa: CASSPRLGDTEAFF; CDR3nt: TGTGCCAGCTCACCACGATTAGGGGACACTGAAGCCTTCTTT
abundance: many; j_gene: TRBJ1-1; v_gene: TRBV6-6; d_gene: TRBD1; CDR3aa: CASSSRQGSQAFF; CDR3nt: TGTGCCAGCAGTTCCAGACAGGGTTCCCAAGCTTTCTTT
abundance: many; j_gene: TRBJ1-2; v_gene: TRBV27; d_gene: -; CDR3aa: CASSPPPGGAPNYGYTF; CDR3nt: TGTGCCAGCAGTCCTCCCCCGGGTGGGGCTCCTAACTATGGCTACACCTTC
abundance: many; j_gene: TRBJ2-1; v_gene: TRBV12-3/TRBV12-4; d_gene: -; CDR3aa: CASSFGFNEQFF; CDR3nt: TGTGCCAGCAGTTTCGGCTTCAATGAGCAGTTCTTC
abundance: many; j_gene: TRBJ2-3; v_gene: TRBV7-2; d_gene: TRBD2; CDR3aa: CASSFRPGLGTDTQYF; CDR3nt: TGTGCCAGCAGCTTTCGGCCGGGACTAGGCACAGATACGCAGTATTTT
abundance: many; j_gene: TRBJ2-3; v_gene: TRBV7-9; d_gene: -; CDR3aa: CVLGGQGGTDTQYF; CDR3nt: TGTGTCCTGGGGGGGCAGGGAGGCACAGATACGCAGTATTTT
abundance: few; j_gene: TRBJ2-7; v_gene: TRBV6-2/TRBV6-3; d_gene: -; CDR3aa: CASSSAALGDYEQYF; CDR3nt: TGTGCCAGCAGTAGTGCAGCGCTCGGGGATTACGAGCAGTACTTC
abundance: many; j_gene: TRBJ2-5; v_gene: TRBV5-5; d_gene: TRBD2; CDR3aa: CASSLVQRERETQYF; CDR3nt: TGTGCCAGCAGCTTGGTCCAGCGGGAGAGGGAGACCCAGTACTTC
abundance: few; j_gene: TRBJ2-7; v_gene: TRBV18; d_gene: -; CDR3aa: CASSPRGIGEQYF; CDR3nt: TGTGCCAGCTCACCACGGGGGATCGGCGAGCAGTACTTC
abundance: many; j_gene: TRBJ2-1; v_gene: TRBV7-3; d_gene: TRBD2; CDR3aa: CASSPTGGLAGAEQFF; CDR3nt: TGTGCCAGCAGCCCGACGGGGGGACTAGCGGGAGCTGAGCAGTTCTTC
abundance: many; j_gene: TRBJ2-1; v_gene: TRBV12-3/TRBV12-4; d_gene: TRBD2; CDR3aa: CASTPLLSGSGSYNEQFF; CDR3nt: TGTGCCAGCACCCCGTTGTTGAGCGGGAGTGGATCCTACAATGAGCAGTTCTTC
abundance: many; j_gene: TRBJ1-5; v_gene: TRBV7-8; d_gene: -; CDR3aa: CASSLRSGPYSNQPQHF; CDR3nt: TGTGCCAGCAGCTTAAGGTCAGGGCCTTATAGCAATCAGCCCCAGCATTTT
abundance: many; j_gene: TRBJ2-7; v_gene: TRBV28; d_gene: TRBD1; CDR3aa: CASSSAGQGSYEQYF; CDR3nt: TGTGCCAGCAGTTCGGCGGGACAGGGCTCCTACGAGCAGTACTTC
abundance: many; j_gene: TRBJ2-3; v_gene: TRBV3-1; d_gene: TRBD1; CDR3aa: CASSQGTGFPTDTQYF; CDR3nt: TGTGCCAGCAGCCAAGGGACAGGCTTTCCCACAGATACGCAGTATTTT
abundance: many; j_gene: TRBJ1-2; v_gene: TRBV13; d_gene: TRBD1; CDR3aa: CASSWTGGAYYGYTF; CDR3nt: TGTGCCAGCAGCTGGACAGGGGGCGCCTACTATGGCTACACCTTC
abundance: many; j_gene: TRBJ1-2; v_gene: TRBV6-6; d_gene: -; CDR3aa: CASSPRTLGYTF; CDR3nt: TGTGCCAGCAGTCCTCGGACACTCGGCTACACCTTC
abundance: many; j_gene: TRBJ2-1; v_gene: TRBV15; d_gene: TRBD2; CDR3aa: CATSRHRTSGLNEQFF; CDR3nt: TGTGCCACCAGCAGACATAGGACTAGCGGACTCAATGAGCAGTTCTTC
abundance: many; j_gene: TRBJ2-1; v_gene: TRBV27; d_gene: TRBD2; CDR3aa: CASSLNGGYYNEQFF; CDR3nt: TGTGCCAGCAGTTTAAACGGGGGGTATTACAATGAGCAGTTCTTC
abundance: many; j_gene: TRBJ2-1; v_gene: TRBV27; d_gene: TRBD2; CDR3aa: CASNPGTTYNEQFF; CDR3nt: TGTGCCAGCAACCCGGGGACTACCTACAATGAGCAGTTCTTC
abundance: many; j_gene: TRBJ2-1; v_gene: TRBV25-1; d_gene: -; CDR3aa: CASSEIRSSYNEQFF; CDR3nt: TGTGCCAGCAGTGAGATTAGAAGCTCCTACAATGAGCAGTTCTTC
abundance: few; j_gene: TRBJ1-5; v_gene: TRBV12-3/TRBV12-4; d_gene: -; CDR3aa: CASNLRGVQPQHF; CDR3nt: TGTGCCAGCAACTTAAGGGGGGTTCAGCCCCAGCATTTT
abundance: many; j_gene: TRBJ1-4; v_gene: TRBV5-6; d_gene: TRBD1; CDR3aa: CASSPMGDRGRKLFF; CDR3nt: TGTGCCAGCAGCCCGATGGGGGACAGGGGGCGAAAACTGTTTTTT
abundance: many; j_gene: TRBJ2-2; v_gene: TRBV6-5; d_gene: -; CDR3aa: CASNRELNTGELFF; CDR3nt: TGTGCCAGCAACAGAGAGTTGAACACCGGGGAGCTGTTTTTT
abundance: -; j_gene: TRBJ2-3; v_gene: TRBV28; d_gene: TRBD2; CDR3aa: CASSPSGSYTQYF; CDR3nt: TGTGCCAGCAGTCCTAGCGGGAGTTATACGCAGTATTTT
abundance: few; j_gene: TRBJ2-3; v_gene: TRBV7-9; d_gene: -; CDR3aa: CAGGLGTDTQYF; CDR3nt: TGTGCCGGAGGGCTAGGGACAGATACGCAGTATTTT
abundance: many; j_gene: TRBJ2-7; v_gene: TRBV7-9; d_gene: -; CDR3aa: CASRPLAVTYEQYF; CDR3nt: TGTGCCAGCAGGCCCTTAGCAGTCACCTACGAGCAGTACTTC
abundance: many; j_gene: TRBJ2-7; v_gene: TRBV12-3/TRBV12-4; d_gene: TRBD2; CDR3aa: CASSFGGRAIEQYF; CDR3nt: TGTGCCAGCAGTTTCGGCGGGAGGGCCATCGAGCAGTACTTC
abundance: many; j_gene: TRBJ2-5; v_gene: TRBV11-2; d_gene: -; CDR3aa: CASSRRGGFIEETQYF; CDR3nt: TGTGCCAGCAGCCGCCGGGGAGGTTTTATTGAGGAGACCCAGTACTTC
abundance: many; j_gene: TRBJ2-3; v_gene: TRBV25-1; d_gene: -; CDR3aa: CASSETPSTDTQYF; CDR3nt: TGTGCCAGCAGTGAAACCCCTAGCACAGATACGCAGTATTTT
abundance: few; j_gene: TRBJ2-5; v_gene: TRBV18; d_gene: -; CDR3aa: CASSPILQETQYF; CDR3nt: TGTGCCAGCTCACCAATACTCCAAGAGACCCAGTACTTC
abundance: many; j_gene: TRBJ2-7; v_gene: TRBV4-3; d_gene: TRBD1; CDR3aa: CASSQETGREQYF; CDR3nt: TGCGCCAGCAGCCAAGAGACAGGGAGAGAGCAGTACTTC
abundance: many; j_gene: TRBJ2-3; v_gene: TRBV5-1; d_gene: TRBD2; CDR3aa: CASTELAGGDTQYF; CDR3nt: TGCGCCAGCACCGAACTAGCGGGAGGCGATACGCAGTATTTT
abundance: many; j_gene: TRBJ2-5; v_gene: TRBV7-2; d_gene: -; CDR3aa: CASSTAETQYF; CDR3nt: TGTGCCAGCAGCACAGCAGAGACCCAGTACTTC
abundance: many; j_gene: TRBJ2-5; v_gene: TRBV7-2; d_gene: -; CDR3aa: CASSLLGSQETQYF; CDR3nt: TGTGCCAGCAGCTTGTTAGGGTCACAAGAGACCCAGTACTTC
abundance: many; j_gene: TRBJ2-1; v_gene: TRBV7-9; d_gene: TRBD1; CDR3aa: CASSGGFF; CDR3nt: TGTGCCAGCTCAGGGGGGTTCTTC
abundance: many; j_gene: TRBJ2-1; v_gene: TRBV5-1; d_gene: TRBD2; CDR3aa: CASSSSGRRNEQFF; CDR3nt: TGCGCCAGCAGTTCTAGCGGGAGAAGGAATGAGCAGTTCTTC